This paragraph reports one T cell receptor beta chain. Trimming took 4 bases from V and 5 from J, leaving 15 bases between them. Germline CDR1 LNHDA, CDR2 SQIVND (reference sequence). The CDR3 has 15 residues. The table came from immunoSEQ multiplex PCR; TCRdb's copy has only in-frame clones and leaves some out. Of roughly 130,000 clones detected, 85% to 95% appear once; the ten largest clones hold 13% to 15%. These data come from a study of control samples from healthy donors and cancer patients. Sample: PBMCs. The chain couples TRBV19 to TRBJ1-5; D not certain. The receptor was isolated from a man in his 60s with colorectal cancer. CDR3 amino acids: CASSKSGVGHQPQHF. CDR3 DNA: TGTGCCAGTAGTAAATCCGGGGTTGGACATCAGCCCCAGCATTTT.